A selection of T cell receptor beta chains follows, all from one sample in a study of T cell responses to AZD1222 COVID-19 vaccine. The assay was immunoSEQ multiplex PCR, and TCRdb's table has in-frame clones only and misses some. The sample has under 150,000 clones, 80% to 95% seen once. This sample comprised peripheral blood, obtained on day 0 of AZD1222 vaccination. The receptors originated from an adult in good health. CDR3s include the opening cysteine and the closing phenylalanine or tryptophan. The D gene is left open where the match is weak. Size values are once, few and many counts, or a class for expanded clones, and some rows have none.

size,V,D,length,J,CDR3,DNA
-,TRBV6-1,-,18,TRBJ2-7,CASSEEGGFSGTHYEQYF,TGTGCCAGCAGTGAGGAGGGGGGTTTTAGCGGTACCCACTACGAGCAGTACTTC
-,TRBV28,TRBD1,11,TRBJ1-2,CAGGQGRGYTF,TGTGCCGGCGGACAGGGTCGGGGCTACACCTTC
-,TRBV3-1/TRBV3-2,-,15,TRBJ1-1,CASSPDRRSNTEAFF,TGTGCCAGCAGCCCAGACAGGCGCTCAAACACTGAAGCTTTCTTT
-,TRBV20-1,-,16,TRBJ1-1,CSASGPGRGYDTEAFF,TGCAGTGCTAGTGGACCGGGCCGAGGGTACGACACTGAAGCTTTCTTT
-,TRBV28,TRBD2,15,TRBJ2-7,CASSTPLAGSYEQYF,TGTGCCAGCAGTACCCCACTAGCGGGTTCCTACGAGCAGTACTTC
few,TRBV7-9,TRBD2,17,TRBJ2-7,CASSQGASGRSSYEQYF,TGTGCCAGCAGCCAGGGGGCTAGCGGGAGGAGCTCCTACGAGCAGTACTTC
-,TRBV4-1,TRBD2,18,TRBJ2-7,CASSQVRAGVVVTYEQYF,TGCGCCAGCAGCCAAGTACGCGCGGGAGTAGTAGTAACCTACGAGCAGTACTTC
once,TRBV19,TRBD2,15,TRBJ2-1,CASSKSGSTGNEQFF,TGTGCCAGTAGTAAAAGCGGGAGTACAGGGAATGAGCAGTTCTTC
once,TRBV5-6,-,13,TRBJ1-1,CASSLAGRVEAFF,TGTGCCAGCAGCTTGGCAGGGCGGGTTGAAGCTTTCTTT
-,TRBV5-5,-,15,TRBJ2-7,CASSLLGELSYEQYF,TGTGCCAGCAGCTTGTTGGGAGAACTTTCCTACGAGCAGTACTTC
once,TRBV3-1/TRBV3-2,-,13,TRBJ1-3,CASSPPGAGTIYF,TGTGCCAGCAGCCCTCCCGGCGCTGGTACCATATATTTT
-,TRBV5-8,-,15,TRBJ2-7,CASSPTTPRLWEQYF,TGTGCCAGCAGCCCAACGACCCCCCGCCTGTGGGAGCAGTACTTC
-,TRBV3-1/TRBV3-2,TRBD2,18,TRBJ2-1,CASSQAPPGLVGRNEQFF,TGTGCCAGCAGCCAAGCCCCGCCGGGACTAGTAGGGAGAAATGAGCAGTTCTTC
few,TRBV14,-,13,TRBJ2-5,CASSPLGQETQYF,TGTGCCAGCAGCCCTCTGGGGCAAGAGACCCAGTACTTC
once,TRBV4-2,-,15,TRBJ2-1,CASRSEAVPYNEQFF,TGTGCCAGCCGATCGGAGGCAGTCCCCTACAATGAGCAGTTCTTC
-,TRBV28,TRBD2,12,TRBJ2-1,CASSLAAGVLFF,TGTGCCAGCAGTTTGGCAGCGGGAGTTTTGTTCTTC
-,TRBV3-1/TRBV3-2,-,14,TRBJ1-5,CASSHALVRQPQHF,TGTGCCAGCAGCCACGCCCTCGTCAGGCAGCCCCAGCATTTT
-,TRBV2,TRBD2,16,TRBJ2-2,CASIGTSGRVTGELFF,TGTGCCAGCATTGGGACTAGCGGGAGGGTTACCGGGGAGCTGTTTTTT
-,TRBV4-2,TRBD1,16,TRBJ1-4,CASSQWAGTANEKLFF,TGTGCCAGCAGCCAATGGGCCGGGACAGCAAATGAAAAACTGTTTTTT
-,TRBV5-1,TRBD1,15,TRBJ1-1,CASSPETGINSEAFF,TGCGCCAGCAGCCCAGAGACAGGGATTAACTCTGAAGCTTTCTTT
-,TRBV5-6,-,12,TRBJ2-7,CASSLTLGEQYF,TGTGCCAGCAGCTTGACCCTCGGGGAGCAGTACTTC
-,TRBV10-1,-,14,TRBJ2-5,CASSESDGQETQYF,TGCGCCAGCAGTGAGTCGGACGGCCAAGAGACCCAGTACTTC
-,TRBV6-2/TRBV6-3,TRBD2,13,TRBJ2-7,CASSKREASEQYF,TGTGCCAGCAGTAAGCGGGAGGCGAGTGAGCAGTACTTC
-,TRBV27,TRBD1,17,TRBJ2-7,CASSLLGTGGAVNEQYF,TGTGCCAGCAGTTTATTAGGGACAGGGGGCGCTGTAAACGAGCAGTACTTC
-,TRBV28,-,14,TRBJ2-7,CASSLPTAPYEQYF,TGTGCCAGCAGTCTACCGACAGCCCCCTACGAGCAGTACTTC
few,TRBV7-9,-,14,TRBJ2-2,CARGGALNTGELFF,TGTGCCAGGGGCGGGGCCCTGAACACCGGGGAGCTGTTTTTT
-,TRBV28,-,15,TRBJ2-3,CASSLPSELTDTQYF,TGTGCCAGCAGTCTCCCCTCAGAACTTACGGATACGCAGTATTTT
few,TRBV5-1,-,13,TRBJ1-2,CASSFEGPNGYTF,TGCGCCAGCAGCTTTGAGGGCCCGAATGGCTACACCTTC
once,TRBV30,TRBD2,15,TRBJ2-1,CAWSTLAGGLNEQFF,TGTGCCTGGAGTACTCTAGCGGGAGGGTTGAATGAGCAGTTCTTC